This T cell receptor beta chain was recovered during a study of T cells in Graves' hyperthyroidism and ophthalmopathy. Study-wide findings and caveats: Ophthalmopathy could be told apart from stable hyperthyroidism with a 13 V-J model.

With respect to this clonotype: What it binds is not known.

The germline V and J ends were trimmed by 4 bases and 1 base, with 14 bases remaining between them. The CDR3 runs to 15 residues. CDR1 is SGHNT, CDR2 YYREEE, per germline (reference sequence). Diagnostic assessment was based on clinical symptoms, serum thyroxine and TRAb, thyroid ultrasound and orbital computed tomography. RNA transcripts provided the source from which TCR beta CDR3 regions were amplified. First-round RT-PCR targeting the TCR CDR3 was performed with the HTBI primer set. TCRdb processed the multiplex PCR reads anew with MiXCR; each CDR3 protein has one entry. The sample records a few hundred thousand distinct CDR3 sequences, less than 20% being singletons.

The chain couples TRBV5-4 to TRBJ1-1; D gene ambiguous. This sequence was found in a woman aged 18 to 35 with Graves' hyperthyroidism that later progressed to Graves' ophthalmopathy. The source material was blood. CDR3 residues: CASSPGKQSNTEAFF. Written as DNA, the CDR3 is TGTGCCAGCAGCCCCGGTAAACAGTCGAACACTGAAGCTTTCTTT.